A single T cell receptor beta chain is shown here with its context. This record belongs to a study of yellow fever vaccine responses in identical twins. In TCRdb, the RT-PCR reads were re-called with MiXCR into one record per CDR3 protein. The sample lists several thousand distinct CDR3 sequences, roughly 86% seen once, with 1.2% in the top ten. This CDR3 comprises 14 residues. The germline CDR1 and CDR2 sequences are DFQATT and SNEGSKA (reference sequence). V shed 5 bases and J shed 2 bases, with 14 bases lying between them. This sequence originates from a woman in her late teens or twenties who received the yellow fever vaccine. Specimen: T cells from blood (PBMCs), unsorted or a sorted subset (not recorded which), collected before or after yellow fever vaccination (not recorded which). This sequence joins TRBV20-1 and TRBJ2-3, with D unresolved. As DNA, the CDR3 is TGCAGTGCTCCCGCAGGACCCCTCACAGATACGCAGTATTTT. Translating gives CSAPAGPLTDTQYF.